This T cell receptor beta chain was recovered during a study of CD8 T cells in ankylosing spondylitis (dated by TCRdb to 2015 to 2018). Regarding the complete study: The study profiled T cell receptor beta repertoires in healthy donors and ankylosing spondylitis patients to find disease-linked TCR variants. The full study cohort comprised 25 ankylosing spondylitis patients and 110 or so healthy donors. Peripheral blood samples were taken, and synovial fluid was additionally collected from ankylosing spondylitis patients. Overall results and qualifications from the work: A CD8+ phenotype was shown by the disease-linked clones, which were found at relatively low frequencies in peripheral blood. Blood from ankylosing spondylitis patients appeared to be characterized by a TCR beta motif made up of about 8 highly homologous amino acid variants. The disease-linked clones were reported to be significantly enriched in matched synovial fluid samples from ankylosing spondylitis patients. Some motif variants had previously been reported in the synovial fluid and blood of reactive arthritis patients, which suggests shared mechanisms of disease initiation.

The sequencer listed for this sample is Illumina HiSeq 2500. Quantitative 5'-RACE with molecular barcodes was used to prepare TCR beta libraries. The study's own analysis went as follows. A new computational method, built on a probabilistic model of VDJ rearrangement, was used to identify disease-linked TCR variants. TCRdb took the public reads, trimmed them with fastp at Q25, ran MiXCR for clone calling and kept in-frame beta chains. Every entry covers one CDR3 protein and lists the most common genes and DNA from its rows. Clone size and V and J calls follow TCRdb, not the original study. The sample table shows 150,000 to 200,000 distinct CDR3 sequences, and roughly 18% are seen once. In total, the top ten clones hold around 4% of the sample. A distance of 12 bases separates the germline ends of V and J, which lose 5 bases and 4 bases respectively. There are 13 amino acids in the CDR3, from cysteine to phenylalanine inclusive. The DNA shown is the 39-base CDR3, in frame from base 1.

This clonotype has a count of ten or more. Its specific antigen is unknown. No base quality values were provided; no much bigger clone lies one nucleotide off. The clonotype originates from a male donor aged 10-35 years with ankylosing spondylitis or in good health (not recorded which). Donor details come from another sample of the same person, matched by shared clones. The sequence joins TRBV12-3 or TRBV12-4 to TRBJ2-7; the D region possibly corresponds to TRBD1 (5 bases align). Sequenced material: blood, either unsorted or a sorted T cell fraction (not recorded which). The nucleotide sequence is given as TGTGCCAGCAGTCCGGATGACAGTTACGAGCAGTACTTC. This is translated as CASSPDDSYEQYF.